This is a list of T cell receptor beta chains from one sample in a study of Graves' ophthalmopathy and Graves' hyperthyroidism. In TCRdb, the multiplex PCR reads were re-called with MiXCR into one record per CDR3 protein. The data hold about 550,000 distinct CDR3 sequences, with roughly 39% observed a single time. The sequencing sample was made of peripheral blood or thyroid tissue (not recorded which). Source of these receptors: an adult man with Graves' hyperthyroidism. CDR3s include the opening cysteine and the closing phenylalanine or tryptophan. A D gene is named only where the DNA matches it firmly. The size entry is marked missing in some rows and otherwise reads once, few, many or a size class.

D	J	length	V	size	DNA	CDR3
TRBD1	TRBJ1-5	15	TRBV19	.	TGTGCCAGTAGTATCCAGGGGGCTAGCGGTCAGCCCCAGCATTTT	CASSIQGASGQPQHF
.	TRBJ2-7	13	TRBV7-2	.	TGTGCCAGCAGTTTTGACTCGCTCTACGAGCAGTACTTC	CASSFDSLYEQYF
.	TRBJ1-3	14	TRBV2	many	TGTGCCAAATGGACCGCGAGCTCTGGAAACACCATATATTTT	CAKWTASSGNTIYF
.	TRBJ1-1	16	TRBV20-1	.	TGCAGTGCCCCTATTCCGGGGGGCCGTAGGAACACTGAAGCTTTCTTT	CSAPIPGGRRNTEAFF
.	TRBJ2-5	13	TRBV2	.	TGTGCCAGCAGTGATTCAGGGGTGGAGACCCAGTACTTC	CASSDSGVETQYF
TRBD1	TRBJ1-2	15	TRBV29-1	.	TGCAGCCAAGATCTGGGACAGGGGGGGAACTATGGCTACACCTTC	CSQDLGQGGNYGYTF
.	TRBJ2-7	11	TRBV29-1	.	TGCAGTTCCACGGGGGCCTACGAGCAGTACTTC	CSSTGAYEQYF
TRBD1	TRBJ1-6	15	TRBV7-9	.	TGTGCCAGCAGCTTCAGGACAGGAGGGGGTTCACCCCTCCACTTT	CASSFRTGGGSPLHF
TRBD1	TRBJ2-7	16	TRBV29-1	many	TGCAGCGTTGAAATGGGTGAGGGGGCCCTTTCCTACGAGCAGTACTTC	CSVEMGEGALSYEQYF
.	TRBJ1-1	14	TRBV9	few	TGTGCCAGCAGCCAAGAAACCGGAGGTTTTCCGACTTTCTTT	CASSQETGGFPTFF
.	TRBJ1-3	13	TRBV25-1	many	TGTGCCAGCAGTGAGACCGACCGAAACACCATATATTTT	CASSETDRNTIYF
.	TRBJ2-5	15	TRBV24-1	many	TGTGCCACCAGTGATCCACAGGGACGGCAAGAGACCCAGTACTTC	CATSDPQGRQETQYF
.	TRBJ1-2	12	TRBV19	many	TGTGCCAGTAGTCTCCAGGGTAGCGGCTACACCTTC	CASSLQGSGYTF
.	TRBJ2-5	14	TRBV6-1	few	TGTGCCAGCAGTTTGGTGGGACTTCAAGAGACCCAGTACTTC	CASSLVGLQETQYF
.	TRBJ1-6	15	TRBV12-3/TRBV12-4	many	TGTGCCAGCAGTTCGTGGGCTAGGCAAAATTCACCCCTCCACTTT	CASSSWARQNSPLHF
.	TRBJ1-2	13	TRBV29-1	many	TGCAGCGTCGCCGACACACGAAACTATGGCTACACCTTC	CSVADTRNYGYTF
.	TRBJ2-5	14	TRBV4-2	many	TGTGCCAGCAGCCAAGAAGGCAGGAAAGAGACCCAGTACTTC	CASSQEGRKETQYF
.	TRBJ1-4	15	TRBV12-3/TRBV12-4	many	TGTGCCAGCAGCCTAGGGGGGACAACTAATGAAAAACTGTTTTTT	CASSLGGTTNEKLFF
.	TRBJ1-1	13	TRBV7-3	many	TGTGCCAGCAGCCCACGTACGAACACTGAAGCTTTCTTT	CASSPRTNTEAFF
.	TRBJ1-5	16	TRBV7-9	.	TGTGCCAGCAGTTTACGGATGAAGGGGAGCAATCAGCCCCAGCATTTT	CASSLRMKGSNQPQHF
TRBD1	TRBJ1-1	13	TRBV25-1	many	TGTGCCAGCGCCGGGACAGGGGGCACTGAAGCTTTCTTT	CASAGTGGTEAFF
.	TRBJ1-5	12	TRBV10-2	many	TGCGCCAGCAGTGAGTCGTTCCAGCCCCAGCATTTT	CASSESFQPQHF
.	TRBJ2-7	13	TRBV12-3/TRBV12-4	once	TGTGCCAGCAGTTTTACCCGTAGGGGCGAGCAGTACTTC	CASSFTRRGEQYF
TRBD1	TRBJ1-5	15	TRBV10-3	.	TGTGCCAGCAGTGAAATAGGACAGGACAATCAGCCCCAGCATTTT	CASSEIGQDNQPQHF
TRBD1	TRBJ2-7	13	TRBV29-1	many	TGCAGCGCCCGACAGGGGAACTCCTACGAGCAGTACTTC	CSARQGNSYEQYF
TRBD2	TRBJ2-7	14	TRBV29-1	.	TGCAGCGTTGAAGGGCTAGCGGGAGCCAATGAGCAGTACTTC	CSVEGLAGANEQYF
.	TRBJ2-1	14	TRBV29-1	few	TGCAGCGTTGAAAGCGGTCAGGACGGTAATGCGCAGTTCTTC	CSVESGQDGNAQFF
.	TRBJ1-1	13	TRBV29-1	many	TGCAGCGTTGAAGTATTAGGTGACACTGAAGCTTTCTTT	CSVEVLGDTEAFF
TRBD1	TRBJ2-3	14	TRBV29-1	.	TGCAGCGTTGGTTCTCAGGGGGCCACAGATACGCAGTATTTT	CSVGSQGATDTQYF
TRBD2	TRBJ2-7	17	TRBV7-2	many	TGTGCCAGCAGCTTGGATGGGACTAGCGCTCAGTCCTACGAGCAGTACTTC	CASSLDGTSAQSYEQYF
.	TRBJ1-5	17	TRBV10-3	many	TGTGCCAGCAGTGAATGGCGTCAGGGGCTCGGCGATCAGCCCCAGCATTTT	CASSEWRQGLGDQPQHF
.	TRBJ1-2	14	TRBV29-1	many	TGCAGCGTTGTCGCCTCAGGGGCTAACTATGGCTACACCTTC	CSVVASGANYGYTF
TRBD1	TRBJ1-6	14	TRBV20-1	many	TGCAGTGCTAGGGGACAGGTCAATAATTCACCCCTCCACTTT	CSARGQVNNSPLHF
.	TRBJ1-5	14	TRBV3-1	many	TGTGCCAGCAGCCAAGGCGTAGGGATTCAGCCCCAGCATTTT	CASSQGVGIQPQHF
.	TRBJ2-5	13	TRBV12-3/TRBV12-4	many	TGTGCCAGCAGTCGCGACAGCCCCGAGACCCAGTACTTC	CASSRDSPETQYF
TRBD1	TRBJ2-3	15	TRBV29-1	.	TGCAGCGTTGAGGTACAGGGGGCTTTCCCAGATACGCAGTATTTT	CSVEVQGAFPDTQYF
TRBD2	TRBJ2-5	14	TRBV7-9	.	TGTGCCAGCAGCTTAGGGACTAGCGGGAGTACCCAGTACTTC	CASSLGTSGSTQYF
TRBD2	TRBJ2-7	16	TRBV2	.	TGTGCCAGCAGTGCCGTTCTAGCGGGGACCGCCTACGAGCAGTACTTC	CASSAVLAGTAYEQYF
TRBD1	TRBJ1-1	14	TRBV6-5	.	TGTGCCAGCAGTTACTCGGCAGGGGGGGGTGAAGCTTTCTTT	CASSYSAGGGEAFF
.	TRBJ2-1	12	TRBV7-9	.	TGTGCCAGCAGTTTAGGGGTACTAGAGCAGTTCTTC	CASSLGVLEQFF
TRBD1	TRBJ1-1	14	TRBV13	many	TGTGCCAGCAGCCACGACAGGGAGAACACTGAAGCTTTCTTT	CASSHDRENTEAFF
.	TRBJ2-3	14	TRBV7-6	.	TGTGCCAGCAGCTTTAGGCCGGGCACAGATACGCAGTATTTT	CASSFRPGTDTQYF
.	TRBJ2-5	15	TRBV20-1	many	TGCAGTGCTAGAGATGGGTTCGGGATCCAAGAGACCCAGTACTTC	CSARDGFGIQETQYF
TRBD2	TRBJ2-5	13	TRBV2	many	TGTGCCAGCGCTAGCGGGGGAGAAGAGACCCAGTACTTC	CASASGGEETQYF
.	TRBJ2-5	16	TRBV9	.	TGTGCCAGCAGCCCCGGGGGCCTACCATCCCAAGAGACCCAGTACTTC	CASSPGGLPSQETQYF
TRBD1	TRBJ1-2	15	TRBV5-1	.	TGCGCCAGCAGCTCGGGACAGGGTTACAACTATGGCTACACCTTC	CASSSGQGYNYGYTF
.	TRBJ2-7	13	TRBV10-3	.	TGTGCCATCAACTCCGGAGGTGGGAACGAGCAGTACTTC	CAINSGGGNEQYF
TRBD1	TRBJ1-2	13	TRBV29-1	.	TGCAGCGTTGTTCGGGACAGAAACTATGGCTACACCTTC	CSVVRDRNYGYTF
.	TRBJ1-2	14	TRBV2	many	TGTGCCAGCAGATTTGAACAGCAAGACTATGGCTACACCTTC	CASRFEQQDYGYTF